What follows is one TCR beta chain and its context. Its matching antigen is unknown. Trimming removed 1 base at V and 6 bases at J, with 9 bases between. The CDR3 extends over 14 amino acids. CDR1 LNHDA and CDR2 SQIVND come from the germline V gene (reference sequence). Enrollment excluded any patients with other autoimmune diseases, uncontrolled infections, pregnancy or lactation. Orbital computed tomography and thyroid ultrasound, along with TRAb, serum thyroxine and clinical symptoms, underpinned diagnosis. This record comes from a study of Graves' ophthalmopathy and Graves' hyperthyroidism. General observations from the study: Detection in blood was also observed for most expanded thyroid clonotypes above 0.001 frequency. In separating ophthalmopathy from stable hyperthyroidism, a 13-signature model achieved 85% to 90% sensitivity and approximately 81% specificity.

RNA transcripts provided the template for amplifying TCR beta CDR3 regions. HTBI primers served in a first-round RT-PCR, which a second-round multiplex PCR followed. TCRdb processed the multiplex PCR reads anew with MiXCR; each CDR3 protein has one entry. In the table there are hundreds of thousands of distinct CDR3 sequences, roughly 40% of which are singletons. Source material: peripheral blood. The clonotype comes from an adult man with Graves' ophthalmopathy. The chain recombines TRBV19 with TRBJ2-2; D might be TRBD2 (6 bases). This chain's CDR3 is CASSIGRGAGELFF. The CDR3 DNA sequence: TGTGCCAGTAGTATAGGGAGGGGCGCCGGGGAGCTGTTTTTT.